This TCR beta chain appears in the sequencing data of a study of shared T cell receptors in the human thymus. The repertoire was sequenced with immunoSEQ multiplex PCR; TCRdb's copy has only in-frame clones and lacks some. In the table there are some 700,000 clones, 70% to 90% of which are singletons. The same specimen was also included in a second study, on human thymus T cells. That paper notes: Resections obtained during corrective heart surgery supplied the thymus tissue.

This sequence was found in a boy in the first two years of life with a congenital heart defect. Sequencing was performed on thymocytes.

The CDR3 bases are TGTGCCAGCAGCCGCACTAGCGGAGCGCCCGGGGGTACGCAGTATTTT. Amino acids: CASSRTSGAPGGTQYF. V is TRBV9 and J is TRBJ2-3, with 8 bases matching TRBD2. V dropped 4 bases and J dropped 8; count of bases not matched to a gene: 15. The CDR3 sequence is 16 residues long. Germline CDR1 is SGDLS and CDR2 is YYNGEE.